These 19 T cell receptor beta chains originate from one sample sequenced in a study of blood T cell repertoires in COVID-19. TCRdb's table, derived via immunoSEQ multiplex PCR, lists solely in-frame clones and lacks some. This table holds around 59,000 clones, roughly 80% found once. Material for sequencing was peripheral blood. The source is a human donor in a cohort sampled during active COVID-19.

The J gene is TRBJ2-3, the V gene TRBV6-5; TRBD2 aligns across 7 bases. V lost 11 bases, J lost 3 bases, and 8 bases stayed unmatched. Germline V CDR1 and CDR2: MNHEY, SVGAGI. This CDR3 spans 13 amino acids. CDR3 nucleotides: TGTGCCTATGGGAGGGCCGGGACAGATACGCAGTATTTT. It is translated as CAYGRAGTDTQYF.

The CDR3 here is CASSFQGLDGYTF. CDR3 nucleotide sequence: TGTGCCAGCAGCTTCCAGGGGCTCGATGGCTACACCTTC. The chain has TRBV7-9 and TRBJ1-2; D is possibly TRBD1 (6 bases). Germline CDR1 and CDR2: SEHNR and FQNEAQ (reference sequence). This CDR3 contains 13 residues. Trimming took off 3 bases at V and 6 bases at J, with 11 bases between the two ends. The whole variable domain, filled in from reference TRBV7-9 and TRBJ1-2, reads DTGVSQNPRHKITKRGQNVTFRCDPISEHNRLYWYRQTLGQGPEFLTYFQNEAQLEKSRLLSDRFSAERPKGSFSTLEIQRTEQGDSAMYLCASSFQGLDGYTFGSGTRLTVV.

The CDR3, as DNA: TGTGCCAGTAGGGAGACAGGGCCTAGCACAGATACGCAGTATTTT. Protein: CASRETGPSTDTQYF. The V and J genes are TRBV19 and TRBJ2-3, with TRBD1 matching over 7 bases. This CDR3 spans 15 amino acids. The V segment lost 6 bases and the J segment 0 bases; nucleotides outside the gene matches: 6. CDR1 and CDR2 (germline): LNHDA, SQIVND (reference sequence).

The chain combines TRBV19 with TRBJ2-5, with D possibly being TRBD1 (5 bases). CDR1 is LNHDA and CDR2 is SQIVND in the germline V gene (reference sequence). The germline V and J ends were trimmed by 4 bases and 4 bases, with 10 bases remaining between them. The CDR3 is 13 residues long. The CDR3 protein is CASSKQERETQYF. The CDR3 DNA reads TGTGCCAGTAGTAAACAGGAAAGAGAGACCCAGTACTTC.

This clone was recorded only once. The chain combines TRBV11-2 with TRBJ1-4; D gene ambiguous. The CDR3 sequence is 14 residues long. Germline loops: CDR1 SGHAT, CDR2 FQNNGV. The V end was cut by 1 base, the J end by 5 bases, with 8 bases between. The CDR3 protein is CASSLAGSNEKLFF. As DNA, the CDR3 is TGTGCCAGCAGCTTAGCAGGCAGCAATGAAAAACTGTTTTTT.

The chain has TRBV11-2 and TRBJ1-4; 7 nucleotides match TRBD1. Germline-derived CDR1 and CDR2 are SGHAT and FQNNGV. V was pared by 5 bases and J by 7 bases, with 10 bases of the junction left unmatched. There are 15 residues in the CDR3. CDR3 residues: CASSLRQGNGEKLFF. In DNA, the CDR3 is TGTGCCAGCAGCCTGCGACAGGGAAATGGTGAAAAACTGTTTTTT.

This sequence joins TRBV6-5 and TRBJ2-7; 8 bases map to TRBD2. J lost 0 bases, V lost 2 bases, and 3 bases had no gene match. The CDR3 is 15 amino acids. Germline assignment: CDR1 MNHEY and CDR2 SVGAGI. CDR3 in DNA: TGTGCCAGCAGTTACCAGCGGGAGCCCTCCTACGAGCAGTACTTC. Translated: CASSYQREPSYEQYF.

J is TRBJ2-4 and V is TRBV2, with a weak D call TRBD2 (7 bases). The ends were cut back, 10 bases at V and 2 bases at J, with 15 bases in the middle. CDR1 is SNHLY and CDR2 is FYNNEI in the germline V gene. The CDR3 extends over 14 amino acids. The CDR3 nucleotides read TGTGCCACCGAGGGAGGGGGGTCCAAAAACATTCAGTACTTC. This translates into CATEGGGSKNIQYF. Full variable domain (outside the CDR3, taken from reference TRBV2 and TRBJ2-4): EPEVTQTPSHQVTQMGQEVILRCVPISNHLYFYWYRQILGQKVEFLVSFYNNEISEKSEIFDDQFSVERPDGSNFTLKIRSTKLEDSAMYFCATEGGGSKNIQYFGAGTRLSVL.

This chain uses TRBV7-9 with TRBJ2-4; D possibly corresponds to TRBD2 (9 bases). This CDR3 spans 16 amino acids. CDR1 is SEHNR, CDR2 FQNEAQ, per germline (reference sequence). Deletions cut 1 base from V and 9 bases from J, with 19 bases between. This CDR3 is CASSLESLAGTGIQYF. CDR3 bases: TGTGCCAGCAGCTTAGAGAGCCTAGCGGGGACAGGCATTCAGTACTTC. The full variable domain, with the rest looked up from reference TRBV7-9 and TRBJ2-4, is DTGVSQNPRHKITKRGQNVTFRCDPISEHNRLYWYRQTLGQGPEFLTYFQNEAQLEKSRLLSDRFSAERPKGSFSTLEIQRTEQGDSAMYLCASSLESLAGTGIQYFGAGTRLSVL.

In nucleotides, the CDR3 is TGTGCCAGCAGTTTTGGACTAGCGGGCCGCTCCTACAATGAGCAGTTCTTC. It encodes CASSFGLAGRSYNEQFF. The chain combines TRBV28 with TRBJ2-1, with 11 bases matching TRBD2. This CDR3 is built from 17 residues. The germline gives CDR1 MDHEN, CDR2 SYDVKM. Germline trimming cut 3 bases from V and 0 bases from J; bases unmatched to any gene: 4. Variable domain in full (rest from reference TRBV28 and TRBJ2-1): DVKVTQSSRYLVKRTGEKVFLECVQDMDHENMFWYRQDPGLGLRLIYFSYDVKMKEKGDIPEGYSVSREKKERFSLILESASTNQTSMYLCASSFGLAGRSYNEQFFGPGTRLTVL.

This chain uses TRBV5-4 with TRBJ2-1; D is unclear. Germline assignment: CDR1 SGHNT and CDR2 YYREEE (reference sequence). This CDR3 spans 16 amino acids. Trimming took 4 bases from V and 0 from J, leaving 14 bases between them. The CDR3 sequence is CASSQSVELSYNEQFF. The CDR3 nucleotides are TGTGCCAGCAGCCAATCCGTTGAGCTCTCCTACAATGAGCAGTTCTTC. Full variable domain (missing parts from reference TRBV5-4 and TRBJ2-1): ETGVTQSPTHLIKTRGQQVTLRCSSQSGHNTVSWYQQALGQGPQFIFQYYREEENGRGNFPPRFSGLQFPNYSSELNVNALELDDSALYLCASSQSVELSYNEQFFGPGTRLTVL.

A remark on this clone: At one end the junction does not follow the germline gene, possibly because of a read error. J is TRBJ1-2 and V is TRBV19; D unresolved. CDR3 length: 14 residues. Germline-derived CDR1 and CDR2 are LNHDA and SQIVND (reference sequence). The CDR3 loop reads CASSIEGGGKQNHF. For the CDR3, the DNA is TGTGCCAGTAGTATAGAAGGCGGCGGTAAGCAAAACCACTTC.

The chain uses TRBV18 and TRBJ2-1; TRBD2 might be the D (6 bases). V was clipped by 3 bases and J by 6 bases, with 12 bases between them. This CDR3 comprises 14 residues. Germline assignment: CDR1 KGHSH and CDR2 LQKENI. CDR3 sequence (DNA): TGTGCCAGCTCACCGGGACTTCCAAGCAATGAGCAGTTCTTC. Translation: CASSPGLPSNEQFF.

The chain combines TRBV28 with TRBJ2-7, with 7 bases identical to TRBD2. This CDR3 region has 15 residues. CDR1 is MDHEN and CDR2 is SYDVKM in the germline V gene. The trim removed 6 bases at V and 0 bases at J, leaving 8 bases unmatched. The CDR3 sequence: CASRLDGLGSYEQYF. Written as DNA, the CDR3 is TGTGCCAGCAGGTTGGACGGACTAGGCTCCTACGAGCAGTACTTC.

The chain recombines TRBV27 with TRBJ2-7; D may be TRBD1 (5 bases). Germline V gene data show CDR1 as MNHEY and CDR2 as SMNVEV (reference sequence). Trimming left V 3 bases short and J 3 bases short, with 12 bases between. The CDR3 runs to 14 residues. DNA of the CDR3: TGTGCCAGCAGTTTCTATCCAGGGAACTACGAGCAGTACTTC. It yields the protein CASSFYPGNYEQYF.

This clone has a handful of counts. The rearrangement links TRBV5-4 to TRBJ1-1, with TRBD1 identical over 11 bases. This CDR3 region has 15 residues. The V gene's germline CDR1 is SGHNT and CDR2 YYREEE (reference sequence). Losses at the gene ends were 0 bases for V and 4 bases for J; bases not matched to a gene: 2. The CDR3 DNA sequence: TGTGCCAGCAGCTTGGGTGGGACAGGGGGCACTGAAGCTTTCTTT. Translating gives CASSLGGTGGTEAFF.

The chain joins TRBV7-2 to TRBJ2-3, with D tentatively TRBD1 (5 bases). Between the trimmed V and J ends, which lost 2 bases and 5 bases, there was a span of 11 bases. This CDR3 spans 14 amino acids. The germline V gene has CDR1 SGHTA and CDR2 FQGNSA. CDR3 region: CASSLPRVGDTQYF. In DNA form, the CDR3 reads TGTGCCAGCAGCTTACCCAGGGTTGGAGATACGCAGTATTTT. The whole variable domain, filled in from reference TRBV7-2 and TRBJ2-3, reads GAGVSQSPSNKVTEKGKDVELRCDPISGHTALYWYRQSLGQGLEFLIYFQGNSAPDKSGLPSDRFSAERTGGSVSTLTIQRTQQEDSAVYLCASSLPRVGDTQYFGPGTRLTVL.

This chain connects TRBV19 to TRBJ1-2, with 8 bases fitting TRBD1. CDR1 is LNHDA and CDR2 is SQIVND in the germline V gene (reference sequence). The CDR3 consists of 15 residues. J was trimmed by 6 bases and V by 3 bases; bases with no gene match: 9. CDR3 nucleotide sequence: TGTGCCAGTAGTATGTCCCGTGACAGGGGCCATGGCTACACCTTC. Its protein is CASSMSRDRGHGYTF.

The gene calls are TRBV28 and TRBJ2-3; tentatively, D is TRBD2 (5 bases). The CDR3 sequence is 16 residues long. In germline, CDR1 is MDHEN, CDR2 SYDVKM. Trimming left V 7 bases short and J 0 bases short, with 17 bases between. CDR3: CASTRTWPLSTDTQYF. The CDR3 DNA reads TGTGCCAGCACCCGGACTTGGCCGCTAAGCACAGATACGCAGTATTTT.